This T cell receptor (beta chain) comes out of a study of blood T cell repertoires in COVID-19. The CDR3 totals 15 residues. Germline-derived CDR1 and CDR2 are SNHLY and FYNNEI. The V end lost 7 bases, the J end lost 9 bases, and 19 bases lay between the germline ends. Some clones are missing from TCRdb's copy, which holds only in-frame ones; the method was immunoSEQ multiplex PCR. In the table there are about 220,000 clones, around four fifths of which are singletons. This clone was counted a single time. This receptor was obtained from a young man with active or convalescent COVID-19. The sample comprised peripheral blood. This chain connects TRBV2 to TRBJ1-6; D might be TRBD1 (5 bases). The CDR3 DNA follows: TGTGCCAGCACGCCTGGGACTTTCGGTGGTTCACCCCTCCACTTT. Translated, it gives CASTPGTFGGSPLHF.